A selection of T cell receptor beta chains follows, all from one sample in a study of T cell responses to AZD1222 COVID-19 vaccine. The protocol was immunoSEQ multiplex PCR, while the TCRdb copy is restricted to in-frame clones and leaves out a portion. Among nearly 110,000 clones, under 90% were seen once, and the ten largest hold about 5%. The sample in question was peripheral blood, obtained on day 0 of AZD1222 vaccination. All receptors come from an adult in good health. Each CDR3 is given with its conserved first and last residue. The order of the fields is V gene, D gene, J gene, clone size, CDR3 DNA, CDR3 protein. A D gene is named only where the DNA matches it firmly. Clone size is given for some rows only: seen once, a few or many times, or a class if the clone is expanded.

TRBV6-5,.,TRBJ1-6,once,TGTGCCAGCAGTTACTCGAAAGCAGGGCCATATTCACCCCTCCACTTT,CASSYSKAGPYSPLHF
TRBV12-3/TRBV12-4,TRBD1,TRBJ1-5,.,TGTGCCAGCAAACAGGGGAGTAATCAGCCCCAGCATTTT,CASKQGSNQPQHF
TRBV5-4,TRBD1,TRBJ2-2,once,TGTGCCAGCAGCTGGGGACAGGGGAACACCGGGGAGCTGTTTTTT,CASSWGQGNTGELFF
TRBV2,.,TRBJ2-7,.,TGTGCCAGCAGCACCCTGGGTGGGAGACAGATGTACTTC,CASSTLGGRQMYF
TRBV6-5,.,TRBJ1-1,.,TGTGCCAGCAGAGCGGGGGGCACTGAAGCTTTCTTT,CASRAGGTEAFF
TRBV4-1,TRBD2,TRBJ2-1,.,TGCGCCAGCAAATTTGGACTAGCGGGAGGGCCCTCGAAGTCCAATGAGCAGTTCTTC,CASKFGLAGGPSKSNEQFF
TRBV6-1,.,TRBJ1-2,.,TGTGCCAGCAGTGACAGGGGCGAACCCACGGACGGCTACACCTTC,CASSDRGEPTDGYTF
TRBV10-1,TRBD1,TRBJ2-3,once,TGCGCCAGCAGTCTGGACAGGGGGCCAAGAGATACGCAGTATTTT,CASSLDRGPRDTQYF
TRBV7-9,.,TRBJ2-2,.,TGTGCCAGCAGTCCCCGGTCGAACACCGGGGAGCTGTTTTTT,CASSPRSNTGELFF
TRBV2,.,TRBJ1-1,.,TGTGCCAGCAGTCTAAGGAGACTTGAAGCTTTCTTT,CASSLRRLEAFF
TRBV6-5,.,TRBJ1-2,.,TGTGCCAGCAGTTACTCGGCTCTTACTAACTATGGCTACACCTTC,CASSYSALTNYGYTF
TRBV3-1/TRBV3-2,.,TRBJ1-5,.,TGTGCCAGCAGCATTGAAATGGGTCAGCCCCAGCATTTT,CASSIEMGQPQHF
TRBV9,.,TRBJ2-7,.,TGTGCCAGCAGCGTAAGGGAGGGGGGCTACGAGCAGTACTTC,CASSVREGGYEQYF
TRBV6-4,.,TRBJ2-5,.,TGTGCCAGCAGCGAGACCTCGGGGGAGACCCAGTACTTC,CASSETSGETQYF
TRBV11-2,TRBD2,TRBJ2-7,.,TGTGCCAGCAGCTTACCAGCGGGAGAATACGAGCAGTACTTC,CASSLPAGEYEQYF
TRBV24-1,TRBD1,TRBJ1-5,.,TGTGCCACCAGTGTCCAGGGGGGGGCTTGGCAGCCCCAGCATTTT,CATSVQGGAWQPQHF
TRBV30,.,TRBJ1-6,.,TGTGCCTGGAGTAAACAGGGCGGTTCACCCCTCCACTTT,CAWSKQGGSPLHF
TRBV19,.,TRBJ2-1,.,TGTGCCAGTAGTCCGCTTGGGGGGGAGCAGTTCTTC,CASSPLGGEQFF
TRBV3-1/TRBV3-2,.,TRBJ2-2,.,TGTGCCAGCAGCCAAGAGGGGGGAGCTGGGGAGCTGTTTTTT,CASSQEGGAGELFF
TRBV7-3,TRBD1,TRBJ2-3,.,TGTGCCAGCAGCTCGGGACAGAGCACAGATACGCAGTATTTT,CASSSGQSTDTQYF
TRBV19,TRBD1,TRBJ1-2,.,TGTGCCAGTAGTACCGGACAGGGGAACTATGGCTACACCTTC,CASSTGQGNYGYTF
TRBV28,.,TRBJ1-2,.,TGTGCCAGCAGTTACCCTTATGGCTACACCTTC,CASSYPYGYTF
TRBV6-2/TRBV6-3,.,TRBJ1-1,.,TGTGCCAGCAGCGCAACAGTCATGAACACTGAAGCTTTCTTT,CASSATVMNTEAFF
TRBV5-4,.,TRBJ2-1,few,TGTGCCAGCAGCTCACGGACGGTATACAATGAGCAGTTCTTC,CASSSRTVYNEQFF
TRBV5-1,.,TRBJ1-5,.,TGCGCCAGCAGCTATCAGGGGTCTTTTAGCAATCAGCCCCAGCATTTT,CASSYQGSFSNQPQHF
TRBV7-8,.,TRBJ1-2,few,TGTGCCAGCAGCTACGGACAAAGCTATGGCTACACCTTC,CASSYGQSYGYTF
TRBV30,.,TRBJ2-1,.,TGTGCCTGGAGGGGCCGGGGGCGTTACAATGAGCAGTTCTTC,CAWRGRGRYNEQFF
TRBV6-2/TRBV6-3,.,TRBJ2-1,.,TGTGCCAGCAGTTACGTCGGATACAATGAGCAGTTCTTC,CASSYVGYNEQFF
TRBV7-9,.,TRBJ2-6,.,TGTGCCAGCAGCTTAGTGGGGGGCAACGTCCTGACTTTC,CASSLVGGNVLTF
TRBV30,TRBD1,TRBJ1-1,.,TGTGCCTGGAGGGTGACAGGGATTGGGAACACTGAAGCTTTCTTT,CAWRVTGIGNTEAFF
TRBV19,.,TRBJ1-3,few,TGTGCCAGTCGAAGGTCTGGAACCGGAAACACCATATATTTT,CASRRSGTGNTIYF
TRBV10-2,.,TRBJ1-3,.,TGCGCCAGCAGTGGGACAACCTCTGGAAACACCATATATTTT,CASSGTTSGNTIYF
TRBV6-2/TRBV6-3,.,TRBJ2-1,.,TGTGCCAGCAGTTACTCGAGTCGGCGGGGCGAGCAGTTCTTC,CASSYSSRRGEQFF
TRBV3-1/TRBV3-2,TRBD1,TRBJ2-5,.,TGTGCCAGCAGCCAAGATGGACAGGGGGCAACCCAGTACTTC,CASSQDGQGATQYF
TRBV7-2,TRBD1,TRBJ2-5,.,TGTGCCAGCAGCTTGCTACAGGGGCTCGGGCAGACCCAGTACTTC,CASSLLQGLGQTQYF
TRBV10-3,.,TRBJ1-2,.,TGTGCCATCAGTGAGTTGAACAGGTTGTTCACCTTC,CAISELNRLFTF
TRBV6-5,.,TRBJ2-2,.,TGTGCCAGCAGACAGGGAAGTGGCGGGGAGCTGTTTTTT,CASRQGSGGELFF
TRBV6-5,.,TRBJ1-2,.,TGTGCCAGCAACCCCGACAGGAACTATGGCTACACCTTC,CASNPDRNYGYTF
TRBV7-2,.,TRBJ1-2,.,TGTGCCAGCAGCTTAGTCGGACAGCCTTCGGATGGCTACACCTTC,CASSLVGQPSDGYTF
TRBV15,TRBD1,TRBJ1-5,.,TGTGCCACCAGCAGAGGGACAGGGGGCAATCAGCCCCAGCATTTT,CATSRGTGGNQPQHF
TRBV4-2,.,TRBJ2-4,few,TGTGCCAGCAGCCAAATTGTCGGCCAAAGAGCCAAAAACATTCAGTACTTC,CASSQIVGQRAKNIQYF
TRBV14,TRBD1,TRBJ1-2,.,TGTGCCAGCAGCCACCAGGGACAGGGGGGCTACACCTTC,CASSHQGQGGYTF
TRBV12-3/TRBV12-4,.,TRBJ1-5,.,TGTGCCAGCAGTTTAGTCAGATATCAGCCCCAGCATTTT,CASSLVRYQPQHF
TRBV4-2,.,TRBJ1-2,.,TGTGCCAGCAGCCAAGATCCAGGGGTGGAGTATGGCTACACCTTC,CASSQDPGVEYGYTF
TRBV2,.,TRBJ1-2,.,TGTGCCAGCAGGGATAATAATTTCTATGGCTACACCTTC,CASRDNNFYGYTF
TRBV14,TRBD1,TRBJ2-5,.,TGTGCCAGCAGCCAACCGGGGACAGCTCAAGAGACCCAGTACTTC,CASSQPGTAQETQYF
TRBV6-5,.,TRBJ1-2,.,TGTGCCACCACGCTGGGGATCAACTATGGCTACACCTTC,CATTLGINYGYTF
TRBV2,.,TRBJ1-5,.,TGTGCCAGCGGCCCACCTGCGGGTCAGCCCCAGCATTTT,CASGPPAGQPQHF
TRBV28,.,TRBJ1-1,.,TGTGCCAGCAGTTTATCACGGATGAACACTGAAGCTTTCTTT,CASSLSRMNTEAFF